The 7 T cell receptor beta chains listed next were all sequenced from one sample in a study of T cells after yellow fever vaccination. Using its own MiXCR run on the 5' RACE reads, TCRdb lists one record per CDR3 protein. This sample has roughly 350,000 distinct CDR3 sequences; roughly 3.9% occur once, and the top ten carry under 30%. This material consisted of PBMCs, taken 5 days after the yellow fever booster vaccination. Receptors were obtained from a man between 18 and 35 years old who received the YFV17D yellow fever vaccine.

This clonotype was recorded a few times. The chain couples TRBV10-2 to TRBJ2-5; 8 bases match TRBD1. CDR3 length: 15 amino acids. The V gene end was trimmed by 2 bases and the J gene end by 5 bases; junction bases not matched to a gene: 7. The germline V gene encodes CDR1 WSHSY and CDR2 SAAADI. The CDR3 DNA follows: TGCGCCAGCAGTGAGGTTCAGGGGGCCTTCGAGACCCAGTACTTC. Protein: CASSEVQGAFETQYF.

This clonotype was detected only a few times. The J gene is TRBJ1-2, the V gene TRBV20-1; TRBD1 matches at 9 bases. The CDR3 sequence is 15 residues long. J lost 7 bases, V lost 5 bases, and 14 bases had no gene match. Germline lookup yields CDR1 DFQATT and CDR2 SNEGSKA (reference sequence). The CDR3 loop reads CSAPGQGSMFSGYTF. CDR3 DNA sequence: TGCAGTGCTCCTGGACAGGGGAGTATGTTTAGTGGCTACACCTTC.

The genes are TRBV7-8 and TRBJ1-5, with a possible D match to TRBD1 (6 bases). Trimming cost V 2 bases and J 3 bases, with 11 bases left between them. The CDR3 sequence is 15 residues long. The germline V gene encodes CDR1 SGHVS and CDR2 FQNEAQ. DNA of the CDR3: TGTGCCAGCAGCTTACGGGACATTGACAATCAGCCCCAGCATTTT. Protein: CASSLRDIDNQPQHF.

This clonotype was seen a few times. The CDR3 coding sequence is TGCAGCGTTCGGGAGTCTGGAAACACCATATATTTT. It codes for CSVRESGNTIYF. The chain combines TRBV29-1 with TRBJ1-3; D unresolved. Trimming stripped 5 bases from V and 1 base from J, with 6 bases between. Germline CDR1 is SQVTM and CDR2 is ANQGSEA. The CDR3 runs 12 residues.

V is TRBV18 and J is TRBJ2-7, with D possibly TRBD1 on 6 matching bases. Germline V CDR1 and CDR2: KGHSH, LQKENI. The CDR3 extends over 12 amino acids. Trimming pared 4 bases from V and 6 bases from J, leaving 10 bases between. CDR3 coding DNA: TGTGCCAGCTCACGCGGACAGACCGAGCAGTACGTC. It translates to CASSRGQTEQYV.

This clonotype was detected only a few times. The chain is built from TRBV4-1 and TRBJ1-2; D uncertain. This CDR3 comprises 18 residues. Germline values: CDR1 MGHRA, CDR2 YSYEKL. V was pared by 0 bases and J by 0 bases, with 17 bases between. The chain's CDR3 is CASSQDKPFRGANYGYTF. The CDR3, as DNA: TGCGCCAGCAGCCAAGATAAACCGTTTCGGGGAGCTAACTATGGCTACACCTTC.

This clonotype was seen a few times. J is TRBJ2-3 and V is TRBV4-2, with a tentative D call TRBD2 (6 bases). The ends were cut back, 0 bases at V and 3 bases at J, with 10 bases in the middle. The CDR3 extends over 15 amino acids. Germline CDR1 LGHNA, CDR2 YNFKEQ. CDR3 sequence: CASSQEASVTDTQYF. The CDR3, as DNA: TGTGCCAGCAGCCAAGAGGCTAGCGTAACAGATACGCAGTATTTT.